Each of the 23 T cell receptor beta chains below was sequenced from the same sample in a study of blood T cell repertoires in COVID-19. Profiling relied on immunoSEQ multiplex PCR, and the TCRdb table lists in-frame clones only, not all of them. This table has 25,000 to 35,000 clones, around 87% appearing once. Specimen: peripheral blood. These receptors originate from a human donor in a cohort sampled during active COVID-19. The donor label of this sample is uncertain.

The chain uses TRBV5-6 and TRBJ1-2; tentatively, D is TRBD1 (5 bases). The CDR3 is 13 residues long. The germline V gene has CDR1 SGHDT and CDR2 YYEEEE. Between the trimmed V and J ends, which lost 1 base and 5 bases, there was a span of 9 bases. The chain's CDR3 is CASSLRGEYGYTF. The CDR3 coding sequence is TGTGCCAGCAGCTTGAGGGGCGAATATGGCTACACCTTC.

The gene calls are TRBV2 and TRBJ2-3; a weak D match, TRBD1 (5 bases). This CDR3 is 14 amino acids long. Germline CDR1 reads SNHLY; CDR2 reads FYNNEI. V lost 5 bases and J lost 3, with 12 bases in between. The CDR3 DNA follows: TGTGCCAGCAGTCCCCAGGGTCGGACAGATACGCAGTATTTT. It codes for CASSPQGRTDTQYF.

V gene TRBV5-1 combines with J gene TRBJ2-1; 10 nucleotides line up with TRBD1. After removal of 5 bases from V and 1 base from J, the junction contained 9 bases not matched to a gene. The CDR3 consists of 17 residues. Per germline, CDR1 SGHRS and CDR2 YFSETQ. The DNA for the CDR3 is TGCGCCAGCAGTAAGGCGACAGGGGGCAGTTCCTACAATGAGCAGTTCTTC. Its translation: CASSKATGGSSYNEQFF.

The chain employs TRBV5-1 and TRBJ2-7; D is unclear. The V and J ends lost 0 bases and 5 bases respectively, with 15 bases between them. CDR1 and CDR2 from the germline V gene are SGHRS and YFSETQ. The CDR3 sequence is 15 residues long. CDR3 protein: CASSLVAPEEDEQYF. CDR3 nucleotide sequence: TGCGCCAGCAGCTTGGTGGCCCCCGAAGAGGACGAGCAGTACTTC.

This clone was counted between two and nine times. J is TRBJ2-7 and V is TRBV5-1; TRBD1 matches at 7 bases. The ends lost 5 bases at V and 2 bases at J; junction bases unmatched: 10. CDR1 is SGHRS, CDR2 YFSETQ, per germline. This CDR3 has 15 amino acids. CDR3 DNA sequence: TGCGCCAGCAGTCGGACAGGTGGAAGTACCTACGAGCAGTACTTC. Translation: CASSRTGGSTYEQYF.

This clone occurred a few times. The chain has TRBV2 and TRBJ1-5, with D uncertain. The CDR3 is 14 residues long. CDR1 is SNHLY, CDR2 FYNNEI, per germline. Between the trimmed V and J ends, which lost 4 bases and 1 base, there was a span of 8 bases. The CDR3 bases are TGTGCCAGCAGTGGAGGCCGCAGCAATCAGCCCCAGCATTTT. Its protein product is CASSGGRSNQPQHF.

The chain uses TRBV18 and TRBJ2-1; tentatively, D is TRBD1 (6 bases). There are 15 residues in the CDR3. The germline gives CDR1 KGHSH, CDR2 LQKENI. With 2 bases removed from V and 6 bases from J, the gap between germline ends came to 14 bases. CDR3 protein: CASSPVLGGSNEQFF. CDR3 sequence (DNA): TGTGCCAGCTCACCAGTCCTAGGGGGTAGCAATGAGCAGTTCTTC.

Only one count was recorded for this clone. The rearrangement joins TRBV4-1 to TRBJ2-7; 9 nucleotides align to TRBD2. Germline-derived CDR1 and CDR2 are MGHRA and YSYEKL. V shed 0 bases, J shed 6 bases, and the junction held 9 bases outside the gene matches. The CDR3 covers 16 residues. In DNA form, the CDR3 reads TGCGCCAGCAGCCAAGAGTCCGCTAGCGGGATTTCCGAGCAGTACTTC. Translating gives CASSQESASGISEQYF.

This chain joins TRBV6-1 and TRBJ2-1; D remains ambiguous. Germline CDR1 and CDR2: MNHNS and SASEGT. V gave up 2 bases and J gave up 6 bases, with 14 bases separating them. The CDR3 is 15 residues long. CDR3 nucleotides: TGTGCCAGCAGTGAATTCAGCGTTATATCCAATGAGCAGTTCTTC. Its protein product is CASSEFSVISNEQFF.

V and J are TRBV5-5 and TRBJ1-2; D not resolved. V was shortened by 1 base and J by 7 bases, with 17 bases between the two germline ends. CDR1 is SGHKS, CDR2 YYEKEE, per germline (reference sequence). This CDR3 is 15 amino acids long. The CDR3 is CASSLLASSSFGYTF. For the CDR3, the DNA is TGTGCCAGCAGCTTGCTTGCCAGTTCGTCCTTTGGCTACACCTTC. Looking up the rest from reference TRBV5-5 and TRBJ1-2 gives the full variable domain: DAGVTQSPTHLIKTRGQQVTLRCSPISGHKSVSWYQQVLGQGPQFIFQYYEKEERGRGNFPDRFSARQFPNYSSELNVNALLLGDSALYLCASSLLASSSFGYTFGSGTRLTVV.

The DNA for the CDR3 is TGTGCCAGCACCACAGGGACCGGGGCGGAGACCCAGTACTTC. Its translation is CASTTGTGAETQYF. This chain connects TRBV6-6 to TRBJ2-5, with TRBD1 as a possible D gene (6 bases). Germline loops: CDR1 MNHNY, CDR2 SVGAGI (reference sequence). The CDR3 is 14 residues long. Trimming took off 7 bases at V and 5 bases at J, with 17 bases between the two ends.

The chain uses TRBV5-5 and TRBJ2-1; TRBD1 aligns across 8 bases. The CDR3 runs to 15 residues. CDR1 and CDR2 (germline): SGHKS, YYEKEE (reference sequence). V lost 5 bases, J lost 5 bases, and 9 bases stayed unmatched. Here the CDR3 reads CASSPTGAIHNEQFF. Here the CDR3 DNA reads TGTGCCAGCAGTCCGACAGGGGCTATTCACAATGAGCAGTTCTTC. Together with reference TRBV5-5 and TRBJ2-1, the CDR3 gives the full variable domain: DAGVTQSPTHLIKTRGQQVTLRCSPISGHKSVSWYQQVLGQGPQFIFQYYEKEERGRGNFPDRFSARQFPNYSSELNVNALLLGDSALYLCASSPTGAIHNEQFFGPGTRLTVL.

This clone was seen a few times. This chain uses TRBV3-1 (or the pseudogene TRBV3-2) with TRBJ2-2, with 9 bases matching TRBD1. Germline V gene data show CDR1 as LGHDT and CDR2 as YNNKEL (reference sequence). The J segment lost 3 bases and the V segment lost 4 bases, leaving 6 bases of the junction unmatched. This CDR3 region has 16 residues. CDR3 sequence (DNA): TGTGCCAGCAGCCCCCTCGGGGACAGGGACACCGGGGAGCTGTTTTTT. Amino acids: CASSPLGDRDTGELFF.

This chain joins TRBV19 and TRBJ2-1, with D possibly TRBD2 on 5 matching bases. Trimming left V 5 bases short and J 0 bases short, with 14 bases between. The CDR3 runs to 16 residues. The V gene's germline CDR1 is LNHDA and CDR2 SQIVND (reference sequence). The chain's CDR3 is CASSSGLESSYNEQFF. The CDR3 nucleotides read TGTGCCAGTAGTTCCGGACTGGAAAGCTCCTACAATGAGCAGTTCTTC.

This sequence joins TRBV9 and TRBJ2-3; perhaps TRBD2 as D (7 bases). The germline CDR1 and CDR2 sequences are SGDLS and YYNGEE. CDR3 length: 15 amino acids. V lost 0 bases and J 2 bases, leaving 10 bases between the germline ends. The DNA for the CDR3 is TGTGCCAGCAGCGTAGGAGGGGGGGCCACAGATACGCAGTATTTT. The encoded protein is CASSVGGGATDTQYF.

The V gene is TRBV2, the J gene TRBJ2-3; D is uncertain. V was pared by 7 bases and J by 3 bases, with 14 bases between. This CDR3 spans 14 amino acids. CDR1 SNHLY and CDR2 FYNNEI come from the germline V gene. As DNA, the CDR3 is TGTGCCAGCACCCAGGATAGTACAACAGATACGCAGTATTTT. This translates into CASTQDSTTDTQYF.

This chain connects TRBV5-1 to TRBJ2-3, with a weak D call TRBD2 (6 bases). Trimming shortened V by 3 bases and J by 8 bases, and 22 bases separated the two germline ends. The length of the CDR3 is 16 residues. Germline CDR1 reads SGHRS; CDR2 reads YFSETQ. The CDR3 spells CASSSQDSARRGTQYF. For the CDR3, the DNA is TGCGCCAGCAGCTCCCAAGACAGCGCAAGGCGGGGTACGCAGTATTTT.

Here the CDR3 reads CASSYSMIGRPQHF. The CDR3 nucleotides read TGTGCCAGCAGTTACTCGATGATTGGGCGTCCCCAGCATTTT. This rearrangement joins TRBV6-2 or TRBV6-3 to TRBJ1-5; the D is unclear. Trimming pared 0 bases from V and 10 bases from J, leaving 13 bases between. Germline loops: CDR1 MNHEY, CDR2 SVGEGT. This CDR3 contains 14 residues.

The chain joins TRBV5-1 to TRBJ1-6; D is perhaps TRBD1 (5 bases). This CDR3 spans 15 amino acids. With 0 bases removed from V and 8 bases from J, the gap between germline ends came to 12 bases. In germline, CDR1 is SGHRS, CDR2 YFSETQ. The CDR3 loop reads CASSLGTLSDSPLHF. CDR3 coding DNA: TGCGCCAGCAGCTTGGGGACACTGAGCGATTCACCCCTCCACTTT.

This rearrangement joins TRBV7-3 to TRBJ2-5, with a weak D call TRBD1 (6 bases). The CDR3 loop spans 15 amino acids. The V gene's germline CDR1 is SGHTA and CDR2 FQGTGA. V shed 3 bases and J shed 1 base, with 12 bases lying between them. CDR3 sequence: CASSLSGTLQETQYF. Written as DNA, the CDR3 is TGTGCCAGCAGCTTGTCCGGGACACTCCAAGAGACCCAGTACTTC.

The chain couples TRBV5-5 to TRBJ2-1, with 8 bases matching TRBD2. V trimming: 0 bases; J trimming: 3 bases; junction bases outside the gene matches: 2. CDR1 and CDR2 (germline): SGHKS, YYEKEE (reference sequence). CDR3 length equals 15 residues. CDR3 sequence reads: CASSLGREVYNEQFF. The CDR3 bases are TGTGCCAGCAGCTTGGGGCGGGAGGTCTACAATGAGCAGTTCTTC.

V usage is TRBV12-3 or TRBV12-4 and J usage is TRBJ1-2; perhaps TRBD1 as D (5 bases). This CDR3 has 13 residues. V dropped 5 bases and J dropped 2 bases, with 9 bases sitting between them. CDR3 bases: TGTGCCAGCAGTAGGGACTCCAACTATGGCTACACCTTC. Amino acids: CASSRDSNYGYTF.

The gene calls are TRBV27 and TRBJ1-2; 8 bases are a match to TRBD1. The V segment lost 5 bases and the J segment 14 bases; nucleotides outside the gene matches: 10. CDR3 size: 12 residues. The germline V gene has CDR1 MNHEY and CDR2 SMNVEV (reference sequence). DNA for the CDR3: TGTGCCAGCAGTCCCCGACAGGGGCCTAGGACCTTC. Protein sequence: CASSPRQGPRTF.